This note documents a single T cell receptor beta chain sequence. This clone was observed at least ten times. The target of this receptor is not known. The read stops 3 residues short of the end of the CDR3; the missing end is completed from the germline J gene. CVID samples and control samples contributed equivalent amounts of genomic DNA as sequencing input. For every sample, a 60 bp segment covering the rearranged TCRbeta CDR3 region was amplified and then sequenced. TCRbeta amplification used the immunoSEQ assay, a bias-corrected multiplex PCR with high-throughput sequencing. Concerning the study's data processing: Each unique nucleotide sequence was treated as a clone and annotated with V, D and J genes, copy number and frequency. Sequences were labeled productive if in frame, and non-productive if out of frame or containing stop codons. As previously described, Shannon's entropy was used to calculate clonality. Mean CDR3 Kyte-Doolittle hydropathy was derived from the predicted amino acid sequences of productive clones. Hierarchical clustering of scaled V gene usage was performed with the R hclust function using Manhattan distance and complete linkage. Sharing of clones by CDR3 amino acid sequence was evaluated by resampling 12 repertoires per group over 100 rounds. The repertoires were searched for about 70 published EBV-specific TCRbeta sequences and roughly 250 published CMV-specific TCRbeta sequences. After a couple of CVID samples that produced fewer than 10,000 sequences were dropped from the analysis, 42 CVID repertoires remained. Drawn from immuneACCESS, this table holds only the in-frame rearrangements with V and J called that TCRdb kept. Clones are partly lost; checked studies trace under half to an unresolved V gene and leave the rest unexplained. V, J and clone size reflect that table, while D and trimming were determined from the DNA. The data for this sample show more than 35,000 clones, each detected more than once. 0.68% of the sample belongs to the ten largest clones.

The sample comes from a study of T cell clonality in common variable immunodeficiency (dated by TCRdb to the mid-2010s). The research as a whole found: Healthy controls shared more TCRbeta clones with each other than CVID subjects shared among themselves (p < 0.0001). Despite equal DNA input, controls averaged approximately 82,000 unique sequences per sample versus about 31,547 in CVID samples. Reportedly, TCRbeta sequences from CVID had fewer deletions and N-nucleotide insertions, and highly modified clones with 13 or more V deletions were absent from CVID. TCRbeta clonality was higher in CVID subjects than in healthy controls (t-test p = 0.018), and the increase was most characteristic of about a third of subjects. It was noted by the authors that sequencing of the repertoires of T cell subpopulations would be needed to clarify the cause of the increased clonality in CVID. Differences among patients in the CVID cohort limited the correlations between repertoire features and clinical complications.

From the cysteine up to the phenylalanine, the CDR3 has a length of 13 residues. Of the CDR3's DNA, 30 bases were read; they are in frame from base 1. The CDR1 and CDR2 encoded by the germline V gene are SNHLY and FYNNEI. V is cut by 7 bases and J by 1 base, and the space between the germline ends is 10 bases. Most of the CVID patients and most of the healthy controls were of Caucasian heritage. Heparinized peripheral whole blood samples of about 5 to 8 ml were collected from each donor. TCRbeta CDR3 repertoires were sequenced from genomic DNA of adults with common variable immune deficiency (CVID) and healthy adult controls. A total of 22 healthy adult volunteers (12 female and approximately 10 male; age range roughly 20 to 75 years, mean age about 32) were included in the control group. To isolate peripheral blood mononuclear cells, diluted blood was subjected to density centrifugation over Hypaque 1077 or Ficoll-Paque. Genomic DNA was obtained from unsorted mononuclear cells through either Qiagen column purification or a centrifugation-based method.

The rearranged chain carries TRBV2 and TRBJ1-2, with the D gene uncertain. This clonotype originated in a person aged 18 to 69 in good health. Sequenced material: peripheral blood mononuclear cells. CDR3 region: CASNPTVNYGYTF. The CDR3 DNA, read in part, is TGTGCCAGCAACCCAACAGTTAACTATGGC.